The clone carrying this T cell receptor beta chain was picked up many times. The antigen is unknown. The unsorted libraries were generated from a total of 2 million PBMCs, which had been stored in RNAlater at -80 C. Synthesis of cDNA was accomplished via 5'RACE employing 10-nucleotide random UMIs. TCRdb reanalysed the 5' RACE reads using MiXCR and keeps one entry per CDR3 protein. Found here are tens of thousands of distinct CDR3 sequences, roughly 13% of them singletons; the top ten hold 25% to 30%. This specimen belongs to a study of neurological immune-mediated disorders. Per the germline V gene, CDR1 is SGHRS and CDR2 is YFSETQ. The CDR3 length is 14 residues. V shed 6 bases and J shed 4 bases, with 16 bases lying between them. Findings of the study overall: The study found the most TCR clonal expansion in HTLV-1-associated myelopathy and the least in multiple sclerosis, below healthy controls. None of the CDR3 amino acid sequences of expanded clones were shared across subjects, and this suggested private repertoires in all groups.

Sequences were obtained from PBMCs. The gene calls are TRBV5-1 and TRBJ2-5, with a weak D call TRBD2 (5 bases). This clonotype originated in a woman between 45 and 65 years old with HTLV-1-associated myelopathy (HAM/TSP). This CDR3 is CASTRSVASETQYF. The CDR3 bases are TGCGCCAGCACCCGATCCGTAGCGTCAGAGACCCAGTACTTC.